The 12 T cell receptor beta chains below come from one sample, sequenced in a study of blood T cell repertoires in COVID-19. TCRdb keeps only in-frame clones here, not all; method: immunoSEQ multiplex PCR. The sample has around 120,000 clones, roughly 90% seen once. Material: peripheral blood. The receptor set was obtained from a woman aged 60-75 years with COVID-19, enrolled during active disease.

This clone was seen only once. The chain uses TRBV6-2 or TRBV6-3 and TRBJ2-2, with D perhaps matching TRBD1 (6 bases). The V end lost 2 bases, the J end lost 1 base, and 11 bases lay between the germline ends. Per germline, CDR1 MNHEY and CDR2 SVGEGT. This CDR3 has 16 amino acids. CDR3 sequence: CASSYRQGRNTGELFF. The CDR3 coding sequence is TGTGCCAGCAGTTACCGGCAGGGGCGGAACACCGGGGAGCTGTTTTTT.

The chain recombines TRBV5-6 with TRBJ2-3, with TRBD2 matching over 15 bases. The CDR3 runs to 16 residues. With V trimmed by 4 bases and J by 8 bases, 8 bases remained unmatched. The germline V gene has CDR1 SGHDT and CDR2 YYEEEE. In DNA form, the CDR3 reads TGTGCCAGCAGCCTGGGACTAGCGGGGGGCCACGGTACGCAGTATTTT. Its translation: CASSLGLAGGHGTQYF.

The chain couples TRBV6-4 to TRBJ2-3, with 7 nucleotides matching TRBD1. Germline V CDR1 and CDR2: MRHNA, SNTAGT. There are 14 residues in the CDR3. V was clipped by 4 bases and J by 5 bases; unmatched bases: 6. This CDR3 reads CASSARGHRDTQYF. The CDR3 DNA reads as TGTGCCAGCAGTGCAAGGGGGCATAGAGATACGCAGTATTTT.

CDR3 residues: CASSERGDRAGELFF. The CDR3 DNA reads as TGTGCCAGCAGTGAAAGGGGCGACAGGGCCGGGGAGCTGTTTTTT. V usage is TRBV6-1 and J usage is TRBJ2-2; 7 positions agree with TRBD1. The CDR3 is 15 amino acids. CDR1 and CDR2 from the germline V gene are MNHNS and SASEGT. The J segment lost 6 bases and the V segment lost 2 bases, leaving 6 bases of the junction unmatched.

The rearrangement uses TRBV27 and TRBJ1-1; 11 bases fit TRBD1. The germline V gene encodes CDR1 MNHEY and CDR2 SMNVEV (reference sequence). The CDR3 is 14 residues long. With 4 bases clipped from V and 5 bases from J, the junction kept 3 bases outside the gene matches. The CDR3: CASSSGQGVTEAFF. The CDR3 DNA reads as TGTGCCAGCAGTTCGGGACAGGGGGTGACTGAAGCTTTCTTT.

The chain carries TRBV9 and TRBJ2-7, with 9 positions matching TRBD2. This CDR3 is 14 amino acids long. The V gene end was trimmed by 3 bases and the J gene end by 2 bases; junction bases not matched to a gene: 3. CDR1 is SGDLS, CDR2 YYNGEE, per germline. The DNA for the CDR3 is TGTGCCAGCAGCGCGACTAGCGGTCCCTACGAGCAGTACTTC. Protein: CASSATSGPYEQYF.

This chain links TRBV25-1 with TRBJ2-7, with a possible D match to TRBD2 (7 bases). Germline assignment: CDR1 MGHDK and CDR2 SYGVNS. The CDR3 runs 16 residues. V shed 4 bases and J shed 2 bases, with 18 bases lying between them. This CDR3 reads CASSGPLGGATYEQYF. The CDR3, as DNA: TGTGCCAGCAGTGGCCCATTGGGGGGGGCGACCTACGAGCAGTACTTC.

This clone showed up just a few times. DNA for the CDR3: TGTGCCAGCAGTTACCCGGGGGTAGGCACTGAAGCTTTCTTT. Translation: CASSYPGVGTEAFF. The chain links TRBV6-2 or TRBV6-3 to TRBJ1-1, with D tentatively TRBD1 (5 bases). The length of the CDR3 is 14 residues. The V and J ends lost 2 bases and 4 bases respectively, with 11 bases between them. Germline V gives CDR1 MNHEY, CDR2 SVGEGT.

This chain connects TRBV30 to TRBJ2-3; perhaps TRBD2 as D (7 bases). CDR3 length equals 20 residues. Germline loops: CDR1 GTSNPN, CDR2 SVGIG (reference sequence). The ends were cut back, 0 bases at V and 0 bases at J, with 25 bases in the middle. CDR3 loop: CAWSVRGGALNVYSTDTQYF. CDR3 nucleotide sequence: TGTGCCTGGAGTGTGAGGGGGGGCGCCCTTAACGTCTATAGCACAGATACGCAGTATTTT.

This sequence joins TRBV7-9 and TRBJ1-2, with 8 positions matching TRBD1. The trim removed 6 bases at V and 3 bases at J, leaving 6 bases unmatched. This CDR3 has 14 residues. Germline V gene lookup returns CDR1 SEHNR and CDR2 FQNEAQ (reference sequence). The CDR3 spells CASRSGGEDYGYTF. In DNA form, the CDR3 reads TGTGCCAGCAGGTCAGGGGGCGAGGACTATGGCTACACCTTC.

The genes are TRBV29-1 and TRBJ1-2, with D possibly matching TRBD1 (5 bases). V dropped 0 bases and J dropped 4 bases, with 12 bases sitting between them. Germline values: CDR1 SQVTM, CDR2 ANQGSEA. The CDR3 runs to 14 residues. CDR3 loop: CSVEESGKPYGYTF. The DNA of the CDR3 is TGCAGCGTTGAAGAGTCAGGGAAACCCTATGGCTACACCTTC.

The chain couples TRBV5-4 to TRBJ2-3; 7 positions match TRBD1. This CDR3 has 14 amino acids. Germline V gene sequence: CDR1 SGHNT, CDR2 YYREEE (reference sequence). V shed 5 bases and J 0 bases; nucleotides not matched to a gene: 3. CDR3 loop: CASRDRRSTDTQYF. CDR3 bases: TGTGCCAGCAGGGACAGGCGAAGCACAGATACGCAGTATTTT.